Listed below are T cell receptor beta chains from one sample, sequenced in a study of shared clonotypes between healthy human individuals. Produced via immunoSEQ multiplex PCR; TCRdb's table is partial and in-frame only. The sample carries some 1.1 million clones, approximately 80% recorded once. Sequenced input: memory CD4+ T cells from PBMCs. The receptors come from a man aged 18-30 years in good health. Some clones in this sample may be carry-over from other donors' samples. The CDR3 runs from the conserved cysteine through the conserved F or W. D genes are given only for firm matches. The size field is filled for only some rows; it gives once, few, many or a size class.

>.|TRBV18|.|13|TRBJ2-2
CASSPFDAGELFF
TGTGCCAGCTCACCTTTCGATGCCGGGGAGCTGTTTTTT
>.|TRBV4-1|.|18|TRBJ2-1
CASSQVVPRSSSYNEQFF
TGCGCCAGCAGCCAAGTGGTTCCGAGATCGAGCTCCTACAATGAGCAGTTCTTC
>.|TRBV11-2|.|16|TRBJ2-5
CASSLTQGPPRETQYF
TGTGCCAGCAGTCTTACCCAGGGCCCACCAAGGGAGACCCAGTACTTC
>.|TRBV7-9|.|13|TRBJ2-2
CASSIQVPGELFF
TGTGCCAGCAGCATACAGGTTCCCGGGGAGCTGTTTTTT
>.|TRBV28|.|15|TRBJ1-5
CASGGGGVSNQPQHF
TGTGCCAGCGGCGGAGGAGGAGTTAGCAATCAGCCCCAGCATTTT
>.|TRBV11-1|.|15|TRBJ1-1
CASSTRQRGNTEAFF
TGTGCCAGCAGCACCCGACAGCGGGGGAACACTGAAGCTTTCTTT
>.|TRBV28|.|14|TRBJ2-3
CASSLPGFGDTQYF
TGTGCCAGCAGTTTGCCAGGCTTTGGAGATACGCAGTATTTT
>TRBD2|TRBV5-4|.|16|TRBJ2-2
CASSLDGRGGTGELFF
TGTGCCAGCAGCTTGGATGGGAGGGGAGGCACCGGGGAGCTGTTTTTT
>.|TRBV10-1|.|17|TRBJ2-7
CASSEFAGTDRSYEQYF
TGCGCCAGCAGCGAGTTTGCCGGGACGGATCGCTCCTACGAGCAGTACTTC
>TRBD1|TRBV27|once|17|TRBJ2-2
CASTHRTGGGMHGELFF
TGTGCCAGCACCCACCGGACAGGGGGGGGGATGCACGGGGAGCTGTTTTTT
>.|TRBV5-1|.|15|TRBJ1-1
CASSLQGAGNTEAFF
TGCGCCAGCAGCCTCCAAGGGGCGGGGAACACTGAAGCTTTCTTT
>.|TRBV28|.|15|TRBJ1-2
CASSLSWGVNYGYTF
TGTGCCAGCAGTCTCTCCTGGGGGGTTAACTATGGCTACACCTTC
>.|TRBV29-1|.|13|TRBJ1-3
CSVSHRDGNTIYF
TGCAGCGTTAGTCACAGGGACGGAAACACCATATATTTT
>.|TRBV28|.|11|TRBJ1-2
CASSPKYGYTF
TGTGCCAGCAGTCCTAAGTATGGCTACACCTTC
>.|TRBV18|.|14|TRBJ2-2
CASSPGQNTGELFF
TGTGCCAGCTCACCGGGACAGAACACCGGGGAGCTGTTTTTT
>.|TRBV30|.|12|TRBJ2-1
CAWSVKYNEQFF
TGTGCCTGGAGTGTAAAGTACAATGAGCAGTTCTTC
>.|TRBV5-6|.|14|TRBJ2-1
CASSLGSWGNEQFF
TGTGCCAGCAGCTTAGGATCCTGGGGCAATGAGCAGTTCTTC
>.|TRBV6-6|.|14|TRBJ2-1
CASSYSRLDNEQFF
TGTGCCAGCAGTTACTCTCGACTGGACAATGAGCAGTTCTTC
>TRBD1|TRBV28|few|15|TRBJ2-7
CASNDRGLSGDEQYF
TGTGCCAGCAACGACAGGGGCCTATCTGGGGACGAGCAGTACTTC
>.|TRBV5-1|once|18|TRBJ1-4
CASSLRWTRGPSNEKLFF
TGCGCCAGCAGCTTGCGGTGGACTAGGGGACCGTCTAATGAAAAACTGTTTTTT
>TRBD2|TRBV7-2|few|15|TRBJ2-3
CASSLGGLAADTQYF
TGTGCCAGCAGCTTAGGGGGACTAGCAGCCGATACGCAGTATTTT
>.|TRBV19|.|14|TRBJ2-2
CASRKGGDTGELFF
TGTGCCAGTAGAAAGGGGGGGGACACCGGGGAGCTGTTTTTT
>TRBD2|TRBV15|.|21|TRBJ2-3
CATSRGLAGGMDLFGTDTQYF
TGTGCCACCAGCAGAGGACTAGCGGGGGGGATGGATCTATTTGGCACAGATACGCAGTATTTT
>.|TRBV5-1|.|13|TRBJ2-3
CASSSLDRDTQYF
TGCGCCAGCAGCTCGTTGGATAGGGATACGCAGTATTTT
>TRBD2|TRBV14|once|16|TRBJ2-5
CASSPGTSGGQETQYF
TGTGCCAGCAGCCCCGGGACTAGCGGAGGGCAAGAGACCCAGTACTTC
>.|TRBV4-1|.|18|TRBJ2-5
CASSQEQYYIPYQETQYF
TGCGCCAGCAGCCAAGAACAGTACTATATTCCCTATCAAGAGACCCAGTACTTC
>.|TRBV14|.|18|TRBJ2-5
CASSQDREGHQYQETQYF
TGTGCCAGCAGCCAAGATAGGGAGGGACACCAGTACCAAGAGACCCAGTACTTC
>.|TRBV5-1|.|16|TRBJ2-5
CASSLGALGGQETQYF
TGCGCCAGCAGCTTGGGGGCTCTTGGGGGGCAAGAGACCCAGTACTTC
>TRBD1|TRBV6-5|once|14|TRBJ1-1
CASSPQTGDTEAFF
TGTGCCAGCAGCCCCCAGACAGGGGATACTGAAGCTTTCTTT
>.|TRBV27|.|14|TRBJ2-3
CASSLGDPTDTQYF
TGTGCCAGCAGTTTAGGCGACCCAACAGATACGCAGTATTTT
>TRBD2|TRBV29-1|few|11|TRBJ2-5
CSGTSSETQYF
TGCAGCGGGACTAGCTCGGAGACCCAGTACTTC
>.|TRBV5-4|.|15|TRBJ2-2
CASSYSAVNTGELFF
TGTGCCAGCAGCTACTCGGCCGTAAACACCGGGGAGCTGTTTTTT
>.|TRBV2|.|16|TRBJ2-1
CASSGGTGGTGHEQFF
TGTGCCAGCAGTGGCGGAACGGGCGGGACTGGGCATGAGCAGTTCTTC